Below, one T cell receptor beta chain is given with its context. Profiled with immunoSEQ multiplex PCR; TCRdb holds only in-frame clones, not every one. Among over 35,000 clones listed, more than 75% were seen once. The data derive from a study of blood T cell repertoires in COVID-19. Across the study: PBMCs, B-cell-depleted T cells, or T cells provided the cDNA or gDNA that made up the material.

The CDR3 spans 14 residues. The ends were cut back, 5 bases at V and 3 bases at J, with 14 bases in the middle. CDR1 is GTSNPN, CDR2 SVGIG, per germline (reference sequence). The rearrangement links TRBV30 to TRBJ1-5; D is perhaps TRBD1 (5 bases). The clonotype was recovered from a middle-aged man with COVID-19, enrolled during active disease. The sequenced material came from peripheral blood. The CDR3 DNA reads TGTGCCTGGGACAGAGTGGCCAACAATCAGCCCCAGCATTTT. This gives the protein CAWDRVANNQPQHF.